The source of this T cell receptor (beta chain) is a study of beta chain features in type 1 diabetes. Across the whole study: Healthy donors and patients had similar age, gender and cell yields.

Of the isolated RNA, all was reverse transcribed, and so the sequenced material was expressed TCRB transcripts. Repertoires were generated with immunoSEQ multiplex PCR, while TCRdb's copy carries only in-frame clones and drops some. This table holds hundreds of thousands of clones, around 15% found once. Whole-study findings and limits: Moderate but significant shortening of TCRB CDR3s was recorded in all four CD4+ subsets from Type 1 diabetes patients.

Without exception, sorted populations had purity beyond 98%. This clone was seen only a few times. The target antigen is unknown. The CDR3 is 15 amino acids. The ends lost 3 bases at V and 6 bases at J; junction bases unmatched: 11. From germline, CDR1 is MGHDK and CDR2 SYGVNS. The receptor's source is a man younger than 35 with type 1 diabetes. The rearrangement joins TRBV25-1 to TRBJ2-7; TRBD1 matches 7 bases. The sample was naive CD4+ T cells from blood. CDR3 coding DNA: TGTGCCAGCAGTGACCGCTCGACAGGGTTTGGCGAGCAGTACTTC. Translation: CASSDRSTGFGEQYF.